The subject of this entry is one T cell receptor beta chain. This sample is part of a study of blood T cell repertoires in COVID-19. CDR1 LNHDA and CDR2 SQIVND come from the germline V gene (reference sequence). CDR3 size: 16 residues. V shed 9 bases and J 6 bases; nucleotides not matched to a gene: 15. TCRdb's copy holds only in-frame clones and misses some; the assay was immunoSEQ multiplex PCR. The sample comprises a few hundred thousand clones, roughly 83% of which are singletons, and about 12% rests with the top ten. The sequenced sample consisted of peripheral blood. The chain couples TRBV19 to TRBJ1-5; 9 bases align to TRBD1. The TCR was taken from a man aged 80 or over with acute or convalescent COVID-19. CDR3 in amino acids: CASNPRPGTGSQPQHF. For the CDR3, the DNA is TGTGCCAGCAACCCCCGGCCCGGGACAGGGTCTCAGCCCCAGCATTTT.